This T cell receptor beta chain stems from a study of cytomegalovirus exposure and HLA in healthy donors (dated by TCRdb to about 2017). A note on the overall study: A later analysis indicated that the 120 validation repertoires were generated on the platform also employed for the roughly 730 repertoires of the first cohort. To predict cytomegalovirus infection status, the study brought together high-throughput TCR immunosequencing, statistical association of individual TCRs with disease status, and machine learning. In addition to the first cohort of approximately 650 subjects, a separate validation cohort of over 90 different subjects was used. The study was designed to test whether signatures of past pathogen exposure could be identified by cataloging public T cell receptors. General conclusions and limits of the study: A later analysis had no HLA typing for the validation cohort, so co-occurrence there was scored across all 130 or so repertoires. The classifier was reported to diagnose cytomegalovirus status with high specificity and sensitivity in both the original cohort and the validation cohort. It was suggested by the authors that the approach could potentially be generalized to other disease states and immunological phenotypes. In the study, 150 to 200 TCR beta chains were listed as associated with cytomegalovirus. Most TCR sequences were observed very rarely across donors, whereas some public TCRs were present in many individuals. In vitro tests confirmed that three of the cytomegalovirus-associated TCR beta chains recognize cytomegalovirus antigens. In a later analysis, TCRs clustered in the first cohort were found to also tend to co-occur in the 130 or so validation repertoires, with about 93% of cluster scores above 0.

Note on this clone: The antigen this receptor binds is unknown. Base qualities were left out, and no much larger clone turns up one base away.

Separate from the approximately 700-subject first cohort, the validation cohort of roughly 120 subjects was the group to which the donors belonged. The method behind the library was the immunoSEQ multiplex PCR assay. Per the authors' processing: To diagnose cytomegalovirus status from the catalog of TCR beta chain sequences, a statistical classification framework was built. Here the immuneACCESS table is served through TCRdb, limited to in-frame sequences with V and J called. Missing clones are a known gap in these copies; in checked studies unresolved V genes cover under half, and the rest lacks a known reason. Clone size and the V and J calls come from that table; the DNA yielded D and trimming. The sample table contains about 360,000 clones; only one count was recorded for roughly 90% of them. Under 0.9% of the sample is taken by the ten largest. Inclusive of the bounding cysteine and phenylalanine, the CDR3 is 15 residues long. Left in the record is the CDR3 DNA by itself, 45 bases read in frame from the first base. From a lookup of the germline V gene, CDR1 and CDR2 are ENHRY and SYGVKD. The junction shows trimming of 2 bases on V and 5 bases on J, and the gene matches do not reach 4 bases of it.

Sequencing used PBMCs. The chain employs TRBV10-3 and TRBJ2-1, and 9 junctional nucleotides match TRBD1. The receptor was isolated from a woman in her late teens or twenties in good health and CMV-seronegative. The DNA sequence follows: TGTGCCATCAGTGAGAACAGGGGGCAACACAATGAGCAGTTCTTC. This translates into CAISENRGQHNEQFF.